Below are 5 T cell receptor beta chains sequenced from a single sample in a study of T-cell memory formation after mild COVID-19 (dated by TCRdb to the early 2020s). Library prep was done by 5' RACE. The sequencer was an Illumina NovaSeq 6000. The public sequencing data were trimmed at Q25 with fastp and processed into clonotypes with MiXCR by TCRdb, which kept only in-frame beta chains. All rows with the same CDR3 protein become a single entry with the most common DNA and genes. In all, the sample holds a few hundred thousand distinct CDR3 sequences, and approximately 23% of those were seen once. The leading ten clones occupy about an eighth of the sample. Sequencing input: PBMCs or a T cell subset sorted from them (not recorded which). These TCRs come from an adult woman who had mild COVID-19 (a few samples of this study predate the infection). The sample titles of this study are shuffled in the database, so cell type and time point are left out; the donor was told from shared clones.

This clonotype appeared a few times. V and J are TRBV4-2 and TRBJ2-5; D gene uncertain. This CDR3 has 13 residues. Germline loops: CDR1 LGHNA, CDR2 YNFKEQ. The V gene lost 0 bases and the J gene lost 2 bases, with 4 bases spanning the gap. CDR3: CASSQDVQETQYF. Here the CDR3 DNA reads TGTGCCAGCAGCCAAGATGTACAAGAGACCCAGTACTTC.

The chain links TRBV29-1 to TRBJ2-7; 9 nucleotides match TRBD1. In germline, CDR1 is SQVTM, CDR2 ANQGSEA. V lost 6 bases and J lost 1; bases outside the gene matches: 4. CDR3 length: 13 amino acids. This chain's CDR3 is CSVGTGISYEQYF. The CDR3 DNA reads TGCAGCGTCGGGACAGGGATTTCCTACGAGCAGTACTTC.

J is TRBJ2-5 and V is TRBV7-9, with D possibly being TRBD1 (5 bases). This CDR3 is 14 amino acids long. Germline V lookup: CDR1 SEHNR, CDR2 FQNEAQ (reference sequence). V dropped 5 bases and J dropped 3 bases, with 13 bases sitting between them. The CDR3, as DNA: TGTGCCAGCAGCCCCAGGTCAGGGAAAGAGACCCAGTACTTC. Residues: CASSPRSGKETQYF.

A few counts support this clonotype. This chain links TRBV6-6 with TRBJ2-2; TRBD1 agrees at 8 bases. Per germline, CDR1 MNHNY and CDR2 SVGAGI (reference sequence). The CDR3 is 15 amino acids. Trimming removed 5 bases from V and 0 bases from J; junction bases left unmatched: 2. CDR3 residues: CASSPGQANTGELFF. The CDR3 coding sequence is TGTGCCAGCAGTCCGGGACAGGCGAACACCGGGGAGCTGTTTTTT.

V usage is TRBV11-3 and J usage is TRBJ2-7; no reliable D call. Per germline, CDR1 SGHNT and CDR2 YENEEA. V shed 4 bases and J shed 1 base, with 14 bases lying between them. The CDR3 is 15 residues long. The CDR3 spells CASSSGATSSYEQYF. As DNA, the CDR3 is TGTGCCAGCAGCTCAGGAGCCACTTCATCCTACGAGCAGTACTTC.